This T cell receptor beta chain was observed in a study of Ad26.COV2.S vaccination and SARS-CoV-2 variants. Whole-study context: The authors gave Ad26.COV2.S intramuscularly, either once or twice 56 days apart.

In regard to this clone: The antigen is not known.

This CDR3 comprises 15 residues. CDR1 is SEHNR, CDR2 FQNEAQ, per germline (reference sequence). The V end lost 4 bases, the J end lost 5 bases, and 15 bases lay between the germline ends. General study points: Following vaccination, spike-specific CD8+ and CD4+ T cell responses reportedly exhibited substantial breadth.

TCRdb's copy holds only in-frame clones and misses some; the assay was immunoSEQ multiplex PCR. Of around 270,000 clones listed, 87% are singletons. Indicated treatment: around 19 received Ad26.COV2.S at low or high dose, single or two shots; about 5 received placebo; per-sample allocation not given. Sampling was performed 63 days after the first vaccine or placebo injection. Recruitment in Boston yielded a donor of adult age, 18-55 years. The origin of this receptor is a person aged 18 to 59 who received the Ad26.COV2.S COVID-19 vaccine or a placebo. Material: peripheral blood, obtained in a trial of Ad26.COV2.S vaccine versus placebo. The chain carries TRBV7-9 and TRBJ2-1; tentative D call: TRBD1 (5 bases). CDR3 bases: TGTGCCAGCAGCTCAACAGGCCACTTAAACAATGAGCAGTTCTTC. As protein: CASSSTGHLNNEQFF.